The entry below describes one T cell receptor (beta chain). Its target is not known. These data originate in a study of T-cell memory formation after mild COVID-19. Study at large: Across donors, TCR clusters were largely donor specific.

Overall study findings and caveats: Clones shrinking between day 15 and 85 showed a balanced CD4/CD8 split, and those that grew later tilted toward CD4+.

Between the trimmed V and J ends, which lost 0 bases and 7 bases, there was a span of 15 bases. Germline CDR1 reads SQVTM; CDR2 reads ANQGSEA. The CDR3 has 14 residues. MiXCR, applied by TCRdb to the 5' RACE reads, yields one record per CDR3 protein. The sample records 430,000 or so distinct CDR3 sequences, roughly 25% being singletons. The chain links TRBV29-1 to TRBJ1-1; D is unclear. The clonotype comes from an adult woman who had mild COVID-19 (a few samples of this study predate the infection). Cell type and time point are not known. The sequenced sample consisted of PBMCs or a T cell subset sorted from them (not recorded which). CDR3 DNA sequence: TGCAGCGTTGAAGATCGGTCACGGGTCATTGAAGCTTTCTTT. It encodes CSVEDRSRVIEAFF. The full variable domain, with the rest looked up from reference TRBV29-1 and TRBJ1-1, is SAVISQKPSRDICQRGTSLTIQCQVDSQVTMMFWYRQQPGQSLTLIATANQGSEATYESGFVIDKFPISRPNLTFSTLTVSNMSPEDSSIYLCSVEDRSRVIEAFFGQGTRLTVV.